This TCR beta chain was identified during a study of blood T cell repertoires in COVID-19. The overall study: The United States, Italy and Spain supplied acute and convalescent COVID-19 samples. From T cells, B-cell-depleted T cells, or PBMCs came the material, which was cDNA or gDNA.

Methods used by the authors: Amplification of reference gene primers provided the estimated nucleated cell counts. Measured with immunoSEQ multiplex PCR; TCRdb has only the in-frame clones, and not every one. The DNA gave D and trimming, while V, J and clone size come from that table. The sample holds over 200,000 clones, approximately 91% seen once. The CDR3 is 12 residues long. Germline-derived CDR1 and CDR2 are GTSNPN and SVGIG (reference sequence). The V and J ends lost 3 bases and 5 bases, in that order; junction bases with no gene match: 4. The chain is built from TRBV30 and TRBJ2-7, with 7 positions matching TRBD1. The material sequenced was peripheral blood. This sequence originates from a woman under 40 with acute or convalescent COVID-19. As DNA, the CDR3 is TGTGCCTGGAGGAGACAGGGCAACGAGCAGTACTTC. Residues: CAWRRQGNEQYF.